This TCR beta chain was obtained from a study of blood T cells in healthy people across ages. A second about 7 to 12 cycle PCR used barcoded and J-beta primers. Every sample gave at least 3 million paired-end reads containing CDR3. Using its own MiXCR run on the 5' RACE reads, TCRdb lists one record per CDR3 protein. The data show roughly 1.5 million distinct CDR3 sequences, with approximately 43% seen just once and over 3.5% held by the top ten. The CDR3 loop spans 14 amino acids. The germline V gene encodes CDR1 KGHDR and CDR2 SFDVKD. Trimming stripped 2 bases from V and 4 bases from J, with 8 bases between. This clonotype was seen only a few times.

This chain joins TRBV24-1 and TRBJ1-5, with D unresolved. Sequences were obtained from blood. This clonotype was sampled from a woman aged 18-29 years in good health. In nucleotides, the CDR3 is TGTGCCACCAGTGATTCTCGGCAGAATCAGCCCCAGCATTTT. Protein: CATSDSRQNQPQHF.